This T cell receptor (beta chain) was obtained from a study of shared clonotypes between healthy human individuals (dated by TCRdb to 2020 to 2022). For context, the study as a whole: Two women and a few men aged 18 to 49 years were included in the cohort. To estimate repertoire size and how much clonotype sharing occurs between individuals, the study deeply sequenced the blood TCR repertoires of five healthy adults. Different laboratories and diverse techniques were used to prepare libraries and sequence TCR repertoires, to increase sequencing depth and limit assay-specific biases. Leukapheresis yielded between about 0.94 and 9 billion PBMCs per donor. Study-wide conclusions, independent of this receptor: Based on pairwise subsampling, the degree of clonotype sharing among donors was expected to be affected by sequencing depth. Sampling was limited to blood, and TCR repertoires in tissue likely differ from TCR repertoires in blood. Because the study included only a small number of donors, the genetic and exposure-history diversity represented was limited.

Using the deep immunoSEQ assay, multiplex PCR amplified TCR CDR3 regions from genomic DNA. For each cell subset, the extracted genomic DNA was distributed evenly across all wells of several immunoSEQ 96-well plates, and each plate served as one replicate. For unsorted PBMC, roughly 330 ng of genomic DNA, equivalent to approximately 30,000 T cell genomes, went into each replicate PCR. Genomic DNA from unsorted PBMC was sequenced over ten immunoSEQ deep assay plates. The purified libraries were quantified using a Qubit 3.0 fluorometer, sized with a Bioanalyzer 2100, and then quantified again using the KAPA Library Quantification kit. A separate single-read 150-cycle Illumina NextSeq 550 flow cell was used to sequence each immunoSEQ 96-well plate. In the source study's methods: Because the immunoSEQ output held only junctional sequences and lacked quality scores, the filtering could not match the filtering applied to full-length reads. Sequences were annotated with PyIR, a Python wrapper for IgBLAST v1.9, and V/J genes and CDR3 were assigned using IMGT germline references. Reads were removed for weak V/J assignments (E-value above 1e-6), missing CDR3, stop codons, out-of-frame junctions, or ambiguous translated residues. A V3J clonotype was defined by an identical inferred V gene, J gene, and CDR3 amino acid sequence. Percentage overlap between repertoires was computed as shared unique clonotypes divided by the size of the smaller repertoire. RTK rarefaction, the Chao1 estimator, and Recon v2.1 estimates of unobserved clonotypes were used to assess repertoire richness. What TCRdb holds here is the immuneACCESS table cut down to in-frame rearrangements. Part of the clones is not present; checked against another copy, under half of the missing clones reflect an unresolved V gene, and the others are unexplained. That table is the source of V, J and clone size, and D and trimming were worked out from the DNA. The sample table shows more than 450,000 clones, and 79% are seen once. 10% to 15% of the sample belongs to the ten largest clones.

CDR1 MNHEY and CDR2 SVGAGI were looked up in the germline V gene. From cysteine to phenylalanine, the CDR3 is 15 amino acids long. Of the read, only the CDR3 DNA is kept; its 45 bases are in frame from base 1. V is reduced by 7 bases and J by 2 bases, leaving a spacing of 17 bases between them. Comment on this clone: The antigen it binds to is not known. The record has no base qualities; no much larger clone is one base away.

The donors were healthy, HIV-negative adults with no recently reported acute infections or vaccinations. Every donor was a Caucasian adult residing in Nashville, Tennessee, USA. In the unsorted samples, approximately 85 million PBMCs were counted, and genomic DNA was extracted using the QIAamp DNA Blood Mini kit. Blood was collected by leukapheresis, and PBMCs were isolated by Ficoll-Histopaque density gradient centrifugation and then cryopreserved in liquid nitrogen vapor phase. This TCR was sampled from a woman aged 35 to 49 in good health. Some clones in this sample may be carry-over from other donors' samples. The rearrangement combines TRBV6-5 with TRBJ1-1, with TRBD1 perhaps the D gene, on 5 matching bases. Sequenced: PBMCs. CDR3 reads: CASIAGFSPNTEAFF. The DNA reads TGTGCCAGCATCGCAGGGTTTTCTCCTAACACTGAAGCTTTCTTT.